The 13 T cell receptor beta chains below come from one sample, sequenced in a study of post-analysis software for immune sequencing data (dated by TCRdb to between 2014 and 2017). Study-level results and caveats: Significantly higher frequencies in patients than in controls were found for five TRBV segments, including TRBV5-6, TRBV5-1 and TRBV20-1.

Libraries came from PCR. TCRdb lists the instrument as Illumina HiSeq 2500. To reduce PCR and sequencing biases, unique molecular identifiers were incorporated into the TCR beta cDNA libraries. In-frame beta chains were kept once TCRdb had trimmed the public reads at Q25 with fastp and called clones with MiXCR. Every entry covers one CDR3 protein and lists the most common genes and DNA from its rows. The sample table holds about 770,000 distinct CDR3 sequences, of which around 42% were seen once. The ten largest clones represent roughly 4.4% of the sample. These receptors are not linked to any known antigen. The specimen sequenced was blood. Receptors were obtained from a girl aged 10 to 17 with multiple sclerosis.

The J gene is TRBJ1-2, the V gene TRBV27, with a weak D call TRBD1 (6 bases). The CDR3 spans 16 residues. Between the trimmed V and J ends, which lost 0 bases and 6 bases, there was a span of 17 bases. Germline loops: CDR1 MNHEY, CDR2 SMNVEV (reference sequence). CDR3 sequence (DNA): TGTGCCAGCAGTTTATCGTGGAACACCCCAGGGGATGGCTACACCTTC. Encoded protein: CASSLSWNTPGDGYTF.

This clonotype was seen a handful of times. This chain's CDR3 is CASSLGPTEAFF. CDR3 DNA sequence: TGTGCCAGCAGCTTAGGACCCACTGAAGCTTTCTTT. The chain couples TRBV13 to TRBJ1-1; D gene uncertain. V dropped 0 bases and J dropped 4 bases, with 3 bases sitting between them. The CDR3 sequence is 12 residues long. Germline CDR1 is PRHDT and CDR2 is FYEKMQ (reference sequence).

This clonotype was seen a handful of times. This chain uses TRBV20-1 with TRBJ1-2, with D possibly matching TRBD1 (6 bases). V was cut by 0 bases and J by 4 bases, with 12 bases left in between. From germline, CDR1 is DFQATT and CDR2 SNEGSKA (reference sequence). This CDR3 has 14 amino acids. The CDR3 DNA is TGCAGTGCTAGAGAACCAACAGGGTTCTATGGCTACACCTTC. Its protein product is CSAREPTGFYGYTF.

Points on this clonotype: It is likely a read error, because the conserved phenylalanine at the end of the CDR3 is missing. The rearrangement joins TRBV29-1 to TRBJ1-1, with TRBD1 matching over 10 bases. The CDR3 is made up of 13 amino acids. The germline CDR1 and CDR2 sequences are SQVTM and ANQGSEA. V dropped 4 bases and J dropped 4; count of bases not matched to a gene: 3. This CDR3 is CSVGWTGGTEAFS. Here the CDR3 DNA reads TGCAGCGTTGGGTGGACAGGGGGCACTGAAGCTTTCTCT.

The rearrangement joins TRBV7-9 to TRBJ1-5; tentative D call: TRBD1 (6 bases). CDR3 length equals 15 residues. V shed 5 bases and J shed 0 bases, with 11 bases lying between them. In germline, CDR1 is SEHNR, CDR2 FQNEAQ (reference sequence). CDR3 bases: TGTGCCAGCAGCACCGGACAGACTAGCAATCAGCCCCAGCATTTT. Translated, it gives CASSTGQTSNQPQHF.

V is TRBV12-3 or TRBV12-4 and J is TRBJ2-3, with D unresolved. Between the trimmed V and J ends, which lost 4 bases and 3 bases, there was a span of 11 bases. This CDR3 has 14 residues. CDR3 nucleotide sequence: TGTGCCAGCAGTTGGGCTTCTCTTACAGATACGCAGTATTTT. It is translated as CASSWASLTDTQYF.

Here the CDR3 reads CSARAGNEQFF. In DNA, the CDR3 is TGCAGTGCTAGAGCGGGAAACGAGCAGTTCTTC. V and J are TRBV20-1 and TRBJ2-1, with D maybe TRBD2 (5 bases). V was clipped by 1 base and J by 10 bases, with 8 bases between them. Germline CDR1 is DFQATT and CDR2 is SNEGSKA (reference sequence). The CDR3 loop spans 11 amino acids.

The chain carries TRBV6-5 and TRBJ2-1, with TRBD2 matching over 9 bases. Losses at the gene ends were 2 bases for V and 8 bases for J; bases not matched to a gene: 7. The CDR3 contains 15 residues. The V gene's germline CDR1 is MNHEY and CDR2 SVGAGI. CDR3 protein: CASSYRGSGSDEQFF. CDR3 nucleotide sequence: TGTGCCAGCAGTTACAGGGGTAGCGGGAGTGATGAGCAGTTCTTC.

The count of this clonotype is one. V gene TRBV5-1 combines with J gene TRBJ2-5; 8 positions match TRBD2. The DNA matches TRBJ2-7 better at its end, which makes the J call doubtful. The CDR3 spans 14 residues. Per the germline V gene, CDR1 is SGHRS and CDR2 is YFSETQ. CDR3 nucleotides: TGCGCCAGCAGCTTCAGCGGGAGTTTTTACGAGCAGTACTTC. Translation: CASSFSGSFYEQYF.

The CDR3 loop is CASSFTDTGELFF. DNA for the CDR3: TGTGCCAGCAGTTTTACGGACACCGGGGAGCTGTTTTTT. The chain couples TRBV27 to TRBJ2-2; the D is unclear. The germline V gene encodes CDR1 MNHEY and CDR2 SMNVEV (reference sequence). With 3 bases removed from V and 3 bases from J, the gap between germline ends came to 5 bases. The CDR3 runs to 13 residues.

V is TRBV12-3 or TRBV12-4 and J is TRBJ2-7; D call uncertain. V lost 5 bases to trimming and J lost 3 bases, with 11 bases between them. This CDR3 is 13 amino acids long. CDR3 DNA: TGTGCCAGCAGTCCCAACCTCCACTACGAGCAGTACTTC. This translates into CASSPNLHYEQYF.

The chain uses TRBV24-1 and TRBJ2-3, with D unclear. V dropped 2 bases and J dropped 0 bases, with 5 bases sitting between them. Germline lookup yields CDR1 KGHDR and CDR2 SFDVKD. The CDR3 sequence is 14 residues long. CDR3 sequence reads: CATSDSESTDTQYF. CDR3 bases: TGTGCCACCAGTGATTCTGAGAGCACAGATACGCAGTATTTT.

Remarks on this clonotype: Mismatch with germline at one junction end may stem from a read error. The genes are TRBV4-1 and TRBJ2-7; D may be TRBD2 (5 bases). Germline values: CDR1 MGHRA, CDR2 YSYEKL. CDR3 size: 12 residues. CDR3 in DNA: TGCGCCAGCAACCAAGAGGGCCACGAGCAGTACTTC. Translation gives CASNQEGHEQYF.